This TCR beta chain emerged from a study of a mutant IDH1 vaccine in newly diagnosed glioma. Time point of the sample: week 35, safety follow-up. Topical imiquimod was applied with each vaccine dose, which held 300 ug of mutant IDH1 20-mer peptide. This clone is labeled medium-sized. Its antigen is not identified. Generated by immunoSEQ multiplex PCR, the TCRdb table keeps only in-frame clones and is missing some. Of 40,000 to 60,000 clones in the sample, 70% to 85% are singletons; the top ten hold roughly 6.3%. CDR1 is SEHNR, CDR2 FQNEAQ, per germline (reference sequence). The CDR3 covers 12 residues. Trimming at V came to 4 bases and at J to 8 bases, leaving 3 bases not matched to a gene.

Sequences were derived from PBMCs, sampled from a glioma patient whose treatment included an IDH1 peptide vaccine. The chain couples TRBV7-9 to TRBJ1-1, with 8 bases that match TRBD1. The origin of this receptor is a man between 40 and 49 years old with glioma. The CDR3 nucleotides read TGTGCCAGCAGCTATGGGGACAGGGAAGCTTTCTTT. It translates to CASSYGDREAFF.